These T cell receptor beta chains were read from a single sample in a study of shared clonotypes between healthy human individuals. The repertoire was sequenced with immunoSEQ multiplex PCR; TCRdb's copy has only in-frame clones and lacks some. The table has millions of clones, approximately 95% seen once. The sample comprised naive CD4+ T cells sorted from blood. These TCRs come from a man aged 18 to 29 in good health. CDR3s include the opening cysteine and the closing phenylalanine or tryptophan. Fields, in order: V gene, D gene, clone size, J gene, CDR3 protein, CDR3 DNA. A D gene is named only where the DNA matches it firmly. Clone size appears in some rows only: once, few, many, or a class for an expanded clone.

>TRBV6-5|-|-|TRBJ1-1
CASSYSIWGGTTEAFF
TGTGCCAGCAGTTACTCGATTTGGGGAGGGACCACTGAAGCTTTCTTT
>TRBV15|TRBD2|once|TRBJ2-5
CATSRDQAGGGETQYF
TGTGCCACCAGCAGAGATCAGGCGGGAGGAGGAGAGACCCAGTACTTC
>TRBV7-3|TRBD1|-|TRBJ2-7
CASSLTRTGNPYEQYF
TGTGCCAGCAGCTTAACCCGGACAGGGAATCCCTACGAGCAGTACTTC
>TRBV19|TRBD1|-|TRBJ1-5
CASSTRGPMGNQPQHF
TGTGCCAGTAGTACAAGGGGGCCCATGGGCAATCAGCCCCAGCATTTT
>TRBV9|TRBD1|-|TRBJ2-5
CASSKRTGGRETQYF
TGTGCCAGCAGCAAACGGACAGGGGGCCGGGAGACCCAGTACTTC
>TRBV5-6|-|-|TRBJ1-5
CASSWGGLNSNQPQHF
TGTGCCAGCAGTTGGGGCGGACTAAATAGCAATCAGCCCCAGCATTTT
>TRBV30|TRBD2|-|TRBJ2-1
CAWSVKGLVSNEQFF
TGTGCCTGGAGTGTAAAGGGACTAGTTTCCAATGAGCAGTTCTTC
>TRBV7-2|TRBD1|-|TRBJ1-6
CASSLDRGYNSPLHF
TGTGCCAGCAGCTTAGACAGGGGCTATAATTCACCCCTCCACTTT
>TRBV6-5|TRBD1|-|TRBJ2-7
CASGQGSEQYF
TGTGCCAGCGGACAGGGGTCCGAGCAGTACTTC
>TRBV5-1|TRBD2|-|TRBJ2-2
CASSLGLAGNTGELFF
TGCGCCAGCAGCTTAGGACTAGCGGGCAACACCGGGGAGCTGTTTTTT
>TRBV7-8|-|-|TRBJ2-5
CASSLHFQGETQYF
TGTGCCAGCAGCTTACACTTTCAGGGAGAGACCCAGTACTTC
>TRBV7-2|-|-|TRBJ1-3
CASSLAPQGHSGNTIYF
TGTGCCAGCAGCTTAGCGCCGCAGGGCCACTCTGGAAACACCATATATTTT
>TRBV19|-|-|TRBJ2-4
CASSIEAGARRTIQYF
TGTGCCAGTAGTATAGAGGCGGGGGCCCGGCGGACCATTCAGTACTTC
>TRBV18|-|-|TRBJ1-1
CASSPLAVNTEAFF
TGTGCCAGCTCACCATTGGCGGTGAACACTGAAGCTTTCTTT
>TRBV9|-|once|TRBJ2-2
CASSVRGMNTGELFF
TGTGCCAGCAGCGTAAGGGGAATGAACACCGGGGAGCTGTTTTTT
>TRBV28|-|-|TRBJ1-5
CASKVQSNQPQHF
TGTGCCAGCAAAGTGCAGAGCAATCAGCCCCAGCATTTT
>TRBV18|-|-|TRBJ1-2
CASSLDSGDYGYTF
TGTGCCAGCTCACTAGACAGTGGTGACTATGGCTACACCTTC
>TRBV28|TRBD2|-|TRBJ2-5
CASSYPFTSGGETQYF
TGTGCCAGCAGTTACCCCTTCACTAGCGGGGGAGAGACCCAGTACTTC
>TRBV6-1|TRBD1|-|TRBJ2-2
CASIPGQGGSGELFF
TGTGCCAGCATACCGGGACAGGGTGGTTCCGGGGAGCTGTTTTTT
>TRBV7-9|-|-|TRBJ2-7
CASSSRAGSYEQYF
TGTGCCAGCAGCTCGCGGGCCGGCTCCTACGAGCAGTACTTC
>TRBV11-2|-|-|TRBJ2-3
CASTNLGGKADTQYF
TGTGCCAGCACCAATCTGGGAGGCAAAGCAGATACGCAGTATTTT
>TRBV7-9|TRBD1|-|TRBJ1-2
CASSLGQGYFGGYTF
TGTGCCAGCAGCTTAGGACAGGGTTATTTTGGTGGCTACACCTTC
>TRBV7-9|-|-|TRBJ2-1
CASSRTTGEQFF
TGTGCCAGCAGCCGAACCACAGGTGAGCAGTTCTTC
>TRBV7-9|-|-|TRBJ2-7
CASSPAPGNSYEQYF
TGTGCCAGCAGCCCGGCTCCGGGAAACTCCTACGAGCAGTACTTC
>TRBV18|TRBD1|-|TRBJ1-2
CASSSEQGHGYTF
TGTGCCAGCTCATCGGAACAGGGGCACGGCTACACCTTC
>TRBV2|-|-|TRBJ1-1
CASSDGLNTEAFF
TGTGCCAGCAGTGACGGCCTGAACACTGAAGCTTTCTTT
>TRBV10-3|-|-|TRBJ1-4
CAIKADRTNEKLFF
TGTGCCATCAAGGCGGACAGAACTAATGAAAAACTGTTTTTT
>TRBV4-1|TRBD2|-|TRBJ2-3
CASRRLAGVFGTDTQYF
TGCGCCAGCCGTAGACTAGCGGGAGTTTTTGGGACAGATACGCAGTATTTT
>TRBV28|TRBD1|-|TRBJ2-7
CASTRQGGEQYF
TGTGCCAGCACTCGACAGGGGGGTGAGCAGTACTTC
>TRBV27|-|-|TRBJ2-1
CASRSTGSYNEQFF
TGTGCCAGCAGGTCAACAGGGTCCTACAATGAGCAGTTCTTC
>TRBV10-3|-|-|TRBJ2-7
CAIRGAETYEQYF
TGTGCCATCAGGGGGGCTGAAACCTACGAGCAGTACTTC
>TRBV5-1|-|-|TRBJ2-7
CASSVTAPTYEQYF
TGCGCCAGCAGCGTGACAGCGCCCACCTACGAGCAGTACTTC
>TRBV13|-|-|TRBJ1-1
CASSFDRNTEAFF
TGTGCCAGCAGCTTCGACAGGAACACTGAAGCTTTCTTT
>TRBV10-3|TRBD2|-|TRBJ2-3
CAIQKLAGGQGDTQYF
TGTGCCATCCAAAAACTAGCGGGGGGGCAGGGAGATACGCAGTATTTT
>TRBV5-1|-|-|TRBJ2-7
CASSLGVTGSYEQYF
TGCGCCAGCAGCTTGGGCGTGACGGGCTCCTACGAGCAGTACTTC
>TRBV5-1|-|-|TRBJ1-2
CASTNQDGNYGYTF
TGCGCCAGCACCAACCAGGACGGGAACTATGGCTACACCTTC
>TRBV10-3|TRBD1|-|TRBJ2-6
CAISDLQGASGANVLTF
TGTGCCATCAGTGATCTCCAGGGGGCGTCCGGGGCCAACGTCCTGACTTTC
>TRBV5-1|TRBD2|-|TRBJ2-1
CASSLAIAGGAYNEQFF
TGCGCCAGCAGCTTGGCCATAGCGGGGGGAGCCTACAATGAGCAGTTCTTC
>TRBV29-1|-|-|TRBJ2-7
CSGGEGQYYEQYF
TGCAGCGGGGGGGAGGGACAGTACTACGAGCAGTACTTC
>TRBV18|TRBD2|-|TRBJ2-3
CASSPFPAGGSTDTQYF
TGTGCCAGCTCACCATTTCCAGCGGGAGGGAGCACAGATACGCAGTATTTT
>TRBV9|-|-|TRBJ2-1
CASSISVSSYNEQFF
TGTGCCAGCAGCATCAGCGTCAGCTCCTACAATGAGCAGTTCTTC
>TRBV5-1|-|-|TRBJ2-1
CASSLEARAYNEQFF
TGCGCCAGCAGCTTGGAGGCAAGGGCCTACAATGAGCAGTTCTTC
>TRBV6-1|-|once|TRBJ1-6
CASSPRTDNSPLHF
TGTGCCAGCAGTCCCCGGACCGACAATTCACCCCTCCACTTT
>TRBV6-1|-|-|TRBJ2-7
CASREQGVREQYF
TGTGCCAGCCGTGAGCAGGGAGTCAGAGAGCAGTACTTC
>TRBV28|-|-|TRBJ2-2
CASSLIIGSNTGELFF
TGTGCCAGCAGTTTAATCATAGGTTCGAACACCGGGGAGCTGTTTTTT
>TRBV30|TRBD1|-|TRBJ2-5
CAWRFDRGLGTQYF
TGTGCCTGGAGGTTCGACAGGGGGCTTGGGACCCAGTACTTC
>TRBV19|-|-|TRBJ2-1
CASSHYNEQFF
TGTGCCAGTAGCCACTACAATGAGCAGTTCTTC
>TRBV5-4|TRBD2|-|TRBJ2-3
CASSLSRLAGSDTQYF
TGTGCCAGCAGCTTGTCGAGACTAGCGGGATCTGATACGCAGTATTTT